This entry lists 32 T cell receptor beta chains sequenced from one sample in a study of STAT5B mutations in CD4+ large granular lymphocyte leukemia. Sequenced by immunoSEQ multiplex PCR; TCRdb stores in-frame clones only, minus some. The table lists over 25,000 clones, about 74% of them singletons. The sequencing sample was made of CD4+ T cells from blood buffy coats. These TCRs come from a human donor in good health.

This clone was recorded once. V is TRBV11-2 and J is TRBJ2-3, with 9 bases lining up with TRBD2. Looked up from germline, CDR1 is SGHAT and CDR2 is FQNNGV. With 4 bases clipped from V and 1 base from J, the junction kept 6 bases outside the gene matches. The CDR3 loop spans 16 amino acids. The CDR3 DNA is TGTGCCAGCAGCTCTCAGCGGGGGGTCCGCACAGATACGCAGTATTTT. Its translation is CASSSQRGVRTDTQYF.

This rearrangement joins TRBV30 to TRBJ2-3; tentatively, D is TRBD1 or TRBD2 (6 bases each). Germline V lookup: CDR1 GTSNPN, CDR2 SVGIG (reference sequence). The CDR3 covers 18 residues. V was cut by 0 bases and J by 0 bases, with 19 bases left in between. This CDR3 is CAWSVSLGGLISTDTQYF. DNA of the CDR3: TGTGCCTGGAGTGTTAGTCTTGGGGGGCTAATCAGCACAGATACGCAGTATTTT.

The chain is built from TRBV30 and TRBJ1-1, with D uncertain. The CDR3 sequence is 14 residues long. Germline V gene lookup returns CDR1 GTSNPN and CDR2 SVGIG (reference sequence). Trimming shortened V by 1 base and J by 1 base, and 10 bases separated the two germline ends. CDR3 sequence: CAWSEGGSNTEAFF. In nucleotides, the CDR3 is TGTGCCTGGAGTGAGGGCGGCTCGAACACTGAAGCTTTCTTT.

The rearrangement joins TRBV6-6 to TRBJ1-6; D is possibly TRBD1 (6 bases). The germline CDR1 and CDR2 sequences are MNHNY and SVGAGI (reference sequence). Trimming shortened V by 2 bases and J by 6 bases, and 14 bases separated the two germline ends. This CDR3 region has 16 residues. The CDR3 sequence: CASSYGTGSGNSPLHF. The CDR3 nucleotides read TGTGCCAGCAGTTACGGAACAGGGTCCGGTAATTCACCCCTCCACTTT.

The CDR3 sequence: CSVDGTGAGNTIYF. The CDR3 DNA reads TGCAGCGTTGACGGGACAGGGGCTGGAAACACCATATATTTT. This chain connects TRBV29-1 to TRBJ1-3; 10 bases map to TRBD1. Germline CDR1 reads SQVTM; CDR2 reads ANQGSEA. This CDR3 is built from 14 residues. V was clipped by 3 bases and J by 2 bases; unmatched bases: 1.

The chain carries TRBV2 and TRBJ2-6; 10 bases match TRBD1. This CDR3 region has 15 residues. Germline CDR1 SNHLY, CDR2 FYNNEI. V shed 7 bases, J shed 4 bases, and the junction held 4 bases outside the gene matches. CDR3 in amino acids: CASTGTGAGANVLTF. The CDR3 DNA reads TGTGCCAGCACCGGGACAGGGGCCGGGGCCAACGTCCTGACTTTC.

This sequence joins TRBV9 and TRBJ2-1, with a tentative D call TRBD2 (7 bases). The CDR3 has 15 amino acids. Per the germline V gene, CDR1 is SGDLS and CDR2 is YYNGEE. V lost 0 bases, J lost 8 bases, and 15 bases lay in between. CDR3: CASSVDGGARYEQFF. CDR3 coding DNA: TGTGCCAGCAGCGTAGATGGGGGGGCTAGGTATGAGCAGTTCTTC.

V is TRBV29-1 and J is TRBJ2-1; 9 nucleotides agree with TRBD1. CDR3 length equals 14 residues. V lost 8 bases, J lost 4 bases, and 9 bases stayed unmatched. CDR1 SQVTM and CDR2 ANQGSEA come from the germline V gene. The CDR3 region has the DNA TGCAGCATAATTGGACAGGGGAAGTACAATGAGCAGTTCTTC. Translating gives CSIIGQGKYNEQFF.

This clone was seen a single time. The chain recombines TRBV5-5 with TRBJ1-5; a weak D match, TRBD1 (5 bases). Trimming left V 4 bases short and J 5 bases short, with 19 bases between. The V gene's germline CDR1 is SGHKS and CDR2 YYEKEE (reference sequence). The CDR3 consists of 16 residues. DNA for the CDR3: TGTGCCAGCAGCCCTGGGACGGATCTCCGATATCAGCCCCAGCATTTT. It encodes CASSPGTDLRYQPQHF.

The chain carries TRBV14 and TRBJ2-1; D remains ambiguous. Trimming shortened V by 4 bases and J by 12 bases, and 16 bases separated the two germline ends. CDR3 length equals 13 residues. Looked up from germline, CDR1 is SGHDN and CDR2 is FVKESK. The CDR3 reads CASSPQAVKRQFF. The CDR3 nucleotides read TGTGCCAGCAGCCCGCAGGCAGTGAAGAGGCAGTTCTTC. The full variable domain, rest sourced from reference TRBV14 and TRBJ2-1, is EAGVTQFPSHSVIEKGQTVTLRCDPISGHDNLYWYRRVMGKEIKFLLHFVKESKQDESGMPNNRFLAERTGGTYSTLKVQPAELEDSGVYFCASSPQAVKRQFFGPGTRLTVL.

The rearrangement links TRBV11-2 to TRBJ2-1; D ambiguous. In germline, CDR1 is SGHAT, CDR2 FQNNGV. CDR3 length: 16 amino acids. Trimming took 3 bases from V and 0 from J, leaving 12 bases between them. CDR3 amino acids: CASSLNPRSSYNEQFF. As DNA, the CDR3 is TGTGCCAGCAGCTTGAATCCCCGAAGCTCCTACAATGAGCAGTTCTTC.

The gene calls are TRBV2 and TRBJ2-2, with D possibly being TRBD2 (6 bases). Germline V gene data show CDR1 as SNHLY and CDR2 as FYNNEI. The V and J ends lost 11 bases and 3 bases respectively, with 13 bases between them. This CDR3 contains 13 residues. CDR3 nucleotide sequence: TGTGCCGGATCGGGACTCCACACCGGGGAGCTGTTTTTT. Its translation is CAGSGLHTGELFF.

The rearrangement joins TRBV7-9 to TRBJ2-5; 7 nucleotides line up with TRBD2. The germline CDR1 and CDR2 sequences are SEHNR and FQNEAQ (reference sequence). This CDR3 has 16 amino acids. After removal of 4 bases from V and 5 bases from J, the junction contained 13 bases not matched to a gene. CDR3 DNA sequence: TGTGCCAGCAGCTGGGTAGCGGGTCCTGGTAGTGAGACCCAGTACTTC. Translation gives CASSWVAGPGSETQYF.

The chain links TRBV4-1 to TRBJ1-2, with TRBD1 as a possible D gene (6 bases). CDR1 is MGHRA and CDR2 is YSYEKL in the germline V gene. The CDR3 has 14 residues. Trimming took 1 base from V and 4 from J, leaving 10 bases between them. The CDR3: CASSQVGQPYGYTF. In DNA form, the CDR3 reads TGCGCCAGCAGCCAAGTGGGACAACCCTATGGCTACACCTTC.

This clone was recorded a few times. The V call is TRBV19, the J call TRBJ1-5; no clear D. Looked up from germline, CDR1 is LNHDA and CDR2 is SQIVND (reference sequence). This CDR3 is built from 12 residues. V lost 6 bases and J lost 3, with 6 bases in between. CDR3 sequence (DNA): TGTGCCAGTAGCGGGGACAATCAGCCCCAGCATTTT. Encoded protein: CASSGDNQPQHF.

The chain recombines TRBV29-1 with TRBJ1-1; TRBD1 aligns across 9 bases. CDR3 length: 13 amino acids. Trimming at V came to 1 base and at J to 7 bases, leaving 4 bases not matched to a gene. CDR1 is SQVTM, CDR2 ANQGSEA, per germline. The CDR3 nucleotides read TGCAGCGTTGAAGGAACAGGGGGCGTTGAAGCTTTCTTT. Translating gives CSVEGTGGVEAFF.

The gene calls are TRBV11-2 and TRBJ2-5; 9 bases fit TRBD2. CDR1 and CDR2 from the germline V gene are SGHAT and FQNNGV. The CDR3 totals 12 residues. With V trimmed by 2 bases and J by 10 bases, 2 bases remained unmatched. CDR3 in DNA: TGTGCCAGCAGCTTAACTAGCGGGTACCAGTACTTC. Protein sequence: CASSLTSGYQYF.

V and J are TRBV19 and TRBJ1-4; D is possibly TRBD1 (5 bases). In germline, CDR1 is LNHDA, CDR2 SQIVND (reference sequence). Trimming stripped 3 bases from V and 0 bases from J, with 23 bases between. This CDR3 comprises 20 residues. The CDR3 spells CASSMNRQTSYTATNEKLFF. The CDR3 nucleotides are TGTGCCAGTAGTATGAACCGACAGACCTCCTATACTGCAACTAATGAAAAACTGTTTTTT.

This clone was recorded only once. The V gene is TRBV14, the J gene TRBJ1-5, with D uncertain. With 0 bases removed from V and 1 base from J, the gap between germline ends came to 1 base. The CDR3 extends over 13 amino acids. In germline, CDR1 is SGHDN, CDR2 FVKESK. Here the CDR3 DNA reads TGTGCCAGCAGCCAAGACAGCAATCAGCCCCAGCATTTT. Its protein product is CASSQDSNQPQHF.

In this sample, this clone turned up a few times. The V gene is TRBV4-2, the J gene TRBJ1-2; 9 bases line up with TRBD1. The J segment lost 4 bases and the V segment lost 1 base, leaving 4 bases of the junction unmatched. Germline-derived CDR1 and CDR2 are LGHNA and YNFKEQ. CDR3 length: 15 amino acids. The DNA of the CDR3 is TGTGCCAGCAGCCAAGCTGGACAGGGGTTCTATGGCTACACCTTC. It is translated as CASSQAGQGFYGYTF.

This clone has a handful of counts. This chain uses TRBV2 with TRBJ1-1; D is uncertain. Trimming shortened V by 5 bases and J by 7 bases, and 11 bases separated the two germline ends. The CDR3 totals 12 residues. Germline V gene sequence: CDR1 SNHLY, CDR2 FYNNEI. The CDR3 region has the DNA TGTGCCAGCAGTCTACGCTATGATGAAGCTTTCTTT. It yields the protein CASSLRYDEAFF.

The J gene is TRBJ1-2, the V gene TRBV14, with TRBD1 identical over 9 bases. The germline V gene has CDR1 SGHDN and CDR2 FVKESK. This CDR3 has 15 amino acids. V was clipped by 2 bases and J by 4 bases; unmatched bases: 5. The CDR3 coding sequence is TGTGCCAGCAGCCAACCGAGACAGGGGGGCTATGGCTACACCTTC. Protein: CASSQPRQGGYGYTF.

V gene TRBV4-3 combines with J gene TRBJ2-7; possible D gene TRBD2, 5 bases. Per germline, CDR1 LGHNA and CDR2 YSLEER. Trimming cost V 2 bases and J 0 bases, with 11 bases left between them. This CDR3 is built from 15 residues. The CDR3 coding sequence is TGCGCCAGCAGCCAACTTCCGGGGAGCTCCTACGAGCAGTACTTC. Translated: CASSQLPGSSYEQYF.

The chain combines TRBV30 with TRBJ1-6; D gene uncertain. CDR3 length equals 14 residues. Trimming pared 0 bases from V and 6 bases from J, leaving 9 bases between. Germline CDR1 reads GTSNPN; CDR2 reads SVGIG (reference sequence). The CDR3 DNA follows: TGTGCCTGGAGTGTACGGACGGCTAATTCACCCCTCCACTTT. This encodes CAWSVRTANSPLHF.

The chain carries TRBV28 and TRBJ1-3, with TRBD1 as a possible D gene (5 bases). Germline V gene lookup returns CDR1 MDHEN and CDR2 SYDVKM. V gave up 8 bases and J gave up 4 bases, with 15 bases separating them. The CDR3 covers 14 residues. Here the CDR3 DNA reads TGTGCCAGCCTCGGGGGGATGGCAGGAAACACCATATATTTT. Translation: CASLGGMAGNTIYF.

The chain has TRBV30 and TRBJ1-6; TRBD1 agrees at 7 bases. Germline V lookup: CDR1 GTSNPN, CDR2 SVGIG (reference sequence). There are 14 residues in the CDR3. Trimming took 3 bases from V and 6 from J; bases not matched to a gene: 5. CDR3: CAWSPGTANSPLHF. The CDR3 DNA reads as TGTGCCTGGAGCCCCGGGACAGCTAATTCACCCCTCCACTTT.

The chain combines TRBV27 with TRBJ2-7, with D possibly TRBD1 on 6 matching bases. Per the germline V gene, CDR1 is MNHEY and CDR2 is SMNVEV (reference sequence). The length of the CDR3 is 16 residues. V shed 2 bases and J shed 3 bases, with 17 bases lying between them. DNA for the CDR3: TGTGCCAGCAGTTTAGAGTCGGACAGTTCCATCTACGAGCAGTACTTC. Translating gives CASSLESDSSIYEQYF.

The chain links TRBV5-6 to TRBJ1-2; D is unclear. Germline V lookup: CDR1 SGHDT, CDR2 YYEEEE. With 4 bases removed from V and 4 bases from J, the gap between germline ends came to 17 bases. The CDR3 has 15 residues. The CDR3 is CASSPTASLSYGYTF. CDR3 nucleotides: TGTGCCAGCAGCCCTACCGCTAGTCTCAGCTATGGCTACACCTTC.

This clone came up a few times. The V and J genes are TRBV4-1 and TRBJ2-6, with D perhaps matching TRBD1 (6 bases). Trimming pared 4 bases from V and 4 bases from J, leaving 14 bases between. CDR1 and CDR2 (germline): MGHRA, YSYEKL. The CDR3 has 16 amino acids. Here the CDR3 reads CASSRQTGTGANVLTF. In DNA, the CDR3 is TGCGCCAGCAGCCGACAAACCGGGACAGGGGCCAACGTCCTGACTTTC.

In its sample, this clone was seen once. This chain uses TRBV2 with TRBJ1-2, with 9 bases that match TRBD1. Germline CDR1 SNHLY, CDR2 FYNNEI. V lost 6 bases to trimming and J lost 3 bases; unmatched junction nucleotides: 8. The CDR3 spans 15 residues. The CDR3 region is CASRRGTGLYYGYTF. CDR3 coding DNA: TGTGCCAGCAGGAGGGGGACAGGGTTGTACTATGGCTACACCTTC.

This clone has more than one count but fewer than ten. CDR3: CASSIGRLINQPQHF. CDR3 bases: TGTGCCAGTAGTATAGGGCGGTTGATCAATCAGCCCCAGCATTTT. The gene calls are TRBV19 and TRBJ1-5; D is ambiguous. The CDR3 has 15 residues. The germline CDR1 and CDR2 sequences are LNHDA and SQIVND (reference sequence). Trimming removed 1 base at V and 3 bases at J, with 10 bases between. The variable domain in full, with the rest retrieved from reference TRBV19 and TRBJ1-5, is DGGITQSPKYLFRKEGQNVTLSCEQNLNHDAMYWYRQDPGQGLRLIYYSQIVNDFQKGDIAEGYSVSREKKESFPLTVTSAQKNPTAFYLCASSIGRLINQPQHFGDGTRLSIL.

V usage is TRBV29-1 and J usage is TRBJ2-1; D gene ambiguous. Germline V gene data show CDR1 as SQVTM and CDR2 as ANQGSEA. The CDR3 is made up of 11 amino acids. V was trimmed by 6 bases and J by 4 bases, leaving 7 bases between them. The CDR3 DNA reads as TGCAGCGTGGAAATATACAATGAGCAGTTCTTC. Protein product: CSVEIYNEQFF.